This T cell receptor (beta chain) was obtained from a study of blood T cell repertoires in COVID-19. Overall study: The origin of the acute and convalescent COVID-19 samples was the United States, Italy and Spain. Nucleic acid was either cDNA or gDNA, and it came from T cells, B-cell-depleted T cells, or PBMCs.

Original handling: Amplification from reference gene primers served as the basis for estimated nucleated cell counts. Clones were sequenced by immunoSEQ multiplex PCR, and TCRdb holds only the in-frame ones, with some missing. V and J calls plus clone size are reproduced from that table; the DNA served to infer D and trimming. The data hold 65,000 to 90,000 clones, with roughly 87% observed a single time. With 5 bases removed from V and 7 bases from J, the gap between germline ends came to 17 bases. The V gene's germline CDR1 is SEHNR and CDR2 FQNEAQ (reference sequence). The CDR3 contains 14 residues.

The source is a young man with acute or convalescent COVID-19. The sequencing input was peripheral blood. The genes are TRBV7-9 and TRBJ1-1, with D possibly being TRBD1 (6 bases). This chain's CDR3 is CASSLRQGPGEAFF. The CDR3, as DNA: TGTGCCAGCAGCCTAAGGCAGGGGCCCGGTGAAGCTTTCTTT.